This is a list of T cell receptor beta chains from one sample in a study of beta chain features in type 1 diabetes. Profiled with immunoSEQ multiplex PCR; TCRdb holds only in-frame clones, not every one. The table includes 300,000 to 450,000 clones, roughly 13% detected once. The specimen sequenced was naive CD4+ T cells from blood. These receptors originate from a woman between 18 and 29 years old with type 1 diabetes. Each CDR3 is given with its conserved first and last residue. D genes are given only for firm matches. Clone size is not always given. Where it is, it says once, few, many or a class for expanded clones.

>TRBD2|TRBV4-3|-|TRBJ2-7
TGCGCCAGCAGCCAGACGGCGGGAGATTCCTACGAGCAGTACTTC
CASSQTAGDSYEQYF
>-|TRBV28|few|TRBJ2-5
TGTGCCAGCGGTGCGGGGACTCACCAAGAGACCCAGTACTTC
CASGAGTHQETQYF
>-|TRBV7-9|-|TRBJ2-6
TGTGCCAGCAGCTTAGTCGGCTCTGGGGCCAACGTCCTGACTTTC
CASSLVGSGANVLTF
>-|TRBV10-3|-|TRBJ1-2
TGTGCCATCAGTGAGTTCTCCAGGGACTACACCTTC
CAISEFSRDYTF
>-|TRBV28|-|TRBJ1-2
TGTGCCAGCAGTTTTGACAATAGGGGCTACACCTTC
CASSFDNRGYTF
>-|TRBV18|few|TRBJ2-6
TGTGCCAGCTCACCACAGTCAGCTGGGGCCAACGTCCTGACTTTC
CASSPQSAGANVLTF
>TRBD1|TRBV6-1|few|TRBJ2-7
TGTGCCAGCAGTCAGGGGGTAGAGCAGTACTTC
CASSQGVEQYF
>-|TRBV5-4|few|TRBJ2-2
TGTGCCAGCAGACGTGCAGGGGTTGCCGGGGAGCTGTTTTTT
CASRRAGVAGELFF
>-|TRBV19|few|TRBJ2-1
TGTGCCAGTAATACGAGGACAGCCCACAATGAGCAGTTCTTC
CASNTRTAHNEQFF
>-|TRBV5-1|few|TRBJ2-1
TGCGCCAGCAGTCCCTCATCGAGCTCCTACAATGAGCAGTTCTTC
CASSPSSSSYNEQFF
>-|TRBV11-1|few|TRBJ2-2
TGTGCCAGCACCCCTATAGCGACCGGGGAGCTGTTTTTT
CASTPIATGELFF
>-|TRBV14|-|TRBJ2-3
TGTGCCAGCAGCCAACAGGGGCGGGATACGCAGTATTTT
CASSQQGRDTQYF
>-|TRBV2|few|TRBJ2-1
TGTGCCAGCATTGCAGGGACACTCAATGAGCAGTTCTTC
CASIAGTLNEQFF
>TRBD2|TRBV29-1|few|TRBJ2-1
TGCAGCTCAAGAGCGGGAGGGGCCAATGAGCAGTTCTTC
CSSRAGGANEQFF
>-|TRBV5-4|few|TRBJ2-1
TGTGCCAGCAGCACCCGGGTCACAAGGAATGAGCAGTTCTTC
CASSTRVTRNEQFF
>TRBD2|TRBV7-2|few|TRBJ2-7
TGTGCCAGCAGCTTAGATGCGGCGGGGGGGCCCGCCGAGCAGTACTTC
CASSLDAAGGPAEQYF
>TRBD2|TRBV6-5|few|TRBJ2-5
TGTGCCAGCAGCCGGACTAGCGGGGGAAGAGAGACCCAGTACTTC
CASSRTSGGRETQYF
>-|TRBV9|few|TRBJ2-1
TGTGCCAGCAGCGTACAGGGGACCTCCTACAATGAGCAGTTCTTC
CASSVQGTSYNEQFF
>TRBD1|TRBV15|few|TRBJ1-3
TGTGCCACCACTTCGACAGGGACTGGAAACACCATATATTTT
CATTSTGTGNTIYF
>TRBD1|TRBV5-1|-|TRBJ1-3
TGCGCCAGCAGCACGACAGGGGTTTCAGGAAACACCATATATTTT
CASSTTGVSGNTIYF
>-|TRBV23-1|few|TRBJ1-1
TGCGCCAGCAGTCAGTCGTGGGAGGTTTACACTGAAGCTTTCTTT
CASSQSWEVYTEAFF
>-|TRBV5-1|few|TRBJ2-7
TGCGCCAGCAGCCTGGACACCCTCTACGAGCAGTACTTC
CASSLDTLYEQYF
>-|TRBV19|-|TRBJ1-5
TGTGCCAGTAGTATTACGGGGTTTGCGAATCAGCCCCAGCATTTT
CASSITGFANQPQHF
>TRBD1|TRBV30|-|TRBJ2-6
TGTGCCTGGAGCCCCCCGGGACAGGGGGTTTCTGGGGCCAACGTCCTGACTTTC
CAWSPPGQGVSGANVLTF
>TRBD2|TRBV9|few|TRBJ2-1
TGTGCCAGCAGCGTGAGCGGGACCTCCTACAATGAGCAGTTCTTC
CASSVSGTSYNEQFF
>-|TRBV2|few|TRBJ2-6
TGTGCCAGGGCAGGTCGTGGGGCCAACGTCCTGACTTTC
CARAGRGANVLTF
>TRBD2|TRBV7-6|-|TRBJ2-1
TGTGCCAGCGGCAGAACTAGCGCCTCCTACAATGAGCAGTTCTTC
CASGRTSASYNEQFF
>TRBD1|TRBV29-1|few|TRBJ2-7
TGCAGCGTTGAAGTTACCGGGACAGGGGTCTACGAGCAGTACTTC
CSVEVTGTGVYEQYF
>TRBD2|TRBV6-1|few|TRBJ2-7
TGTGCCAGCAGATGGACTAGCGGGAACTCCTACGAGCAGTACTTC
CASRWTSGNSYEQYF
>TRBD1|TRBV7-2|-|TRBJ2-7
TGTGCCAGCAGCTCCCAAGGGGGCGGTACCTACGAGCAGTACTTC
CASSSQGGGTYEQYF
>TRBD2|TRBV9|-|TRBJ2-7
TGTGCCAGCAGCGTAGCTGGGGGGGACTCCCGCCTAAAGCAGTACTTC
CASSVAGGDSRLKQYF
>-|TRBV4-1|-|TRBJ2-3
TGCGCCAGCAGCCAACCTGGGGCGGGGTGGGCAGATACGCAGTATTTT
CASSQPGAGWADTQYF
>-|TRBV28|-|TRBJ1-5
TGTGCCAGCAGTTCCTATCAGCCCCAGCATTTT
CASSSYQPQHF
>TRBD1|TRBV5-1|few|TRBJ1-5
TGCGCCAGCAGCTTCAGGGGGAATCAGCCCCAGCATTTT
CASSFRGNQPQHF
>TRBD2|TRBV4-3|few|TRBJ2-2
TGCGCCAGCAGCGAGGGACTACCGAACACCGGGGAGCTGTTTTTT
CASSEGLPNTGELFF
>TRBD1|TRBV5-1|-|TRBJ2-2
TGCGCCAGCAGCGTGGGACAGGCGACCGGGGAGCTGTTTTTT
CASSVGQATGELFF
>-|TRBV7-2|few|TRBJ2-3
TGTGCCAGCAGCGGGGGGGCCCCAGATACGCAGTATTTT
CASSGGAPDTQYF
>TRBD2|TRBV11-1|few|TRBJ2-1
TGTGCCAGCAGCTTGGATGGGAGCGGGAGTTGGGAGCAGTTCTTC
CASSLDGSGSWEQFF
>-|TRBV4-1|-|TRBJ2-2
TGCGCCAGCAGCCAACCCCTCGAGAGGTCCGGGGAGCTGTTTTTT
CASSQPLERSGELFF
>TRBD1|TRBV2|few|TRBJ2-7
TGTGCCAACTCCTATGACAGGGGCTCCTACGAGCAGTACTTC
CANSYDRGSYEQYF
>TRBD1|TRBV15|-|TRBJ2-7
TGTGCCACCAGCAGAGAGACAGGGCCCTACGAGCAGTACTTC
CATSRETGPYEQYF
>-|TRBV6-6|-|TRBJ2-7
TGTGCCAGCAGTCTACGGTTAGAGCAGTACTTC
CASSLRLEQYF
>-|TRBV9|-|TRBJ2-7
TGTGCCAGCAGCGTAGCGGTGCTTCCCTACGAGCAGTACTTC
CASSVAVLPYEQYF
>-|TRBV5-6|few|TRBJ2-2
TGTGCCAGCAGCTTGGTTCTTTCCGGCACCGGGGAGCTGTTTTTT
CASSLVLSGTGELFF
>-|TRBV30|few|TRBJ2-3
TGTGCCTGGAACTCTGCGGGAACAGATACGCAGTATTTT
CAWNSAGTDTQYF
>TRBD1|TRBV7-9|-|TRBJ2-7
TGTGCCAGCAGCGACGCTGGGACAGCCATCGGGCAGTACTTC
CASSDAGTAIGQYF
>-|TRBV7-9|-|TRBJ2-7
TGTGCCAGCAGCTTAACGGGCGGGTCCTACGAGCAGTACTTC
CASSLTGGSYEQYF
>TRBD2|TRBV29-1|-|TRBJ2-5
TGCAGCGTCTTGCCGGGACTAGCGGGGTGGGGGGAGACCCAGTACTTC
CSVLPGLAGWGETQYF
>-|TRBV5-1|few|TRBJ2-5
TGCGCCAGCAGCTTGGTTTCTACCTCGGAGACCCAGTACTTC
CASSLVSTSETQYF
>TRBD2|TRBV2|few|TRBJ2-3
TGTGCCACCAAGCGGGATAGCACAGATACGCAGTATTTT
CATKRDSTDTQYF
>-|TRBV9|-|TRBJ2-5
TGTGCCAGCAGCGTATCACTCCACCAAGAGACCCAGTACTTC
CASSVSLHQETQYF
>-|TRBV9|-|TRBJ2-2
TGTGCCAGCAGCGTAGCCTCCGGGGAGCTGTTTTTT
CASSVASGELFF
>-|TRBV15|-|TRBJ2-1
TGTGCCACCAGCAAACGCCAGGGGGGCTACAATGAGCAGTTCTTC
CATSKRQGGYNEQFF
>-|TRBV7-2|-|TRBJ2-3
TGTGCCAGCAGCCCCAGTCGCTGGGGGGGGCGCACAGATACGCAGTATTTT
CASSPSRWGGRTDTQYF
>-|TRBV27|-|TRBJ2-1
TGTGCCACCCGAGGGATGGGGAGTAATGAGCAGTTCTTC
CATRGMGSNEQFF
>-|TRBV11-3|few|TRBJ2-7
TGTGCCAGCAGCGCAAACTCGGGGAAAAGCTACGAGCAGTACTTC
CASSANSGKSYEQYF
>TRBD2|TRBV19|-|TRBJ2-7
TGTGCCAGTAGTACGGGGGGACCCTACGAGCAGTACTTC
CASSTGGPYEQYF
>-|TRBV7-2|few|TRBJ2-1
TGTGCCAGCAGCTTAGCGCCAGGGGGGTATGAGCAGTTCTTC
CASSLAPGGYEQFF
>-|TRBV7-2|-|TRBJ2-7
TGTGCCAGCAGCCGATTCCCCACCGGGACAAACTCCTACGAGCAGTACTTC
CASSRFPTGTNSYEQYF
>-|TRBV5-6|few|TRBJ1-5
TGTGCCAGCAGCTTTCTCTGGCAGGATAATCAGCCCCAGCATTTT
CASSFLWQDNQPQHF